This TCR beta chain was identified during a study of shared clonotypes between healthy human individuals. With regard to this clone: Different DNA sequences within this sample yield the same CDR3.

TCRdb's table, derived via immunoSEQ multiplex PCR, lists solely in-frame clones and lacks some. The table lists millions of clones, 90% to 95% of them singletons. This CDR3 spans 13 amino acids. Germline V CDR1 and CDR2: SEHNR, FQNEAQ (reference sequence). V was shortened by 3 bases and J by 0 bases, with 4 bases between the two germline ends. The clonotype originates from a man aged 18 to 30 in good health. This rearrangement joins TRBV7-9 to TRBJ2-3; D is undetermined. Source material: naive CD4+ T cells sorted from blood. Subset: CD45RA+ positively selected. The chain's CDR3 is CASSFSSTDTQYF. The CDR3 region has the DNA TGTGCCAGCAGCTTTAGTAGCACAGATACGCAGTATTTT.